The TCR beta chain under discussion was sequenced for a study of T-cell reconstitution after alpha-beta-depleted transplantation in children (dated by TCRdb to 2016 to 2017). The study in broad terms: Using TCR repertoire profiling, the study quantitatively followed how T-cell immune reconstitution unfolded in children after TCRalphabeta/CD19-depleted allogeneic hematopoietic cell transplantation.

From a lookup of the germline V gene (reference sequence), CDR1 and CDR2 are SEHNR and FQNEAQ. Including cysteine and phenylalanine, the CDR3 has 14 amino acids. Of the read, only the CDR3 DNA is kept; its 42 bases are in frame from base 1. Deletion took 3 bases off V and 7 bases off J, with a span of 13 bases between the germline ends. This clonotype was observed many times. The target of this receptor is not known. No base qualities exist here, and no much larger clone lies one base off it. What the study reported, not specific to this receptor: In some patients, the high TCRbeta diversity seen at day 60 was put down to recipient T cells and intrathymic progenitors that had survived conditioning. The apparently early recovery of alphabetaT-cell counts about two months after transplant reportedly depended on only several hundred rapidly expanded clones that came from non-depleted graft cells. Over subsequent months, a decline in hyperexpanded clone frequencies was noted, and after one year, T-cell counts and TCRbeta diversity were mostly ascribed to newly produced T cells.

The intended sense of this specimen's treatment or condition label: allogeneic hematopoietic cell transplantation with graft depleted of TCRalphabeta T cells and CD19 B cells. Transplant recipients were children who received TCRalphabeta/CD19-depleted allogeneic hematopoietic cell grafts. The library was produced with PCR. Reads for this sample came from an Illumina HiSeq 2500. TCR libraries were prepared with molecular barcoding, using unique molecular identifiers to normalize TCRbeta repertoire quantification. TCRdb reran the public reads through fastp at Q25 and MiXCR, keeping productive beta chains. A single entry per CDR3 protein holds the most common genes and DNA from its merged rows. Counted in this sample were around 700,000 distinct CDR3 sequences; roughly 13% of them appeared once. The top ten clones comprise around 0.8% of the sample.

Here the chain combines TRBV7-9 and TRBJ2-1, with the D gene possibly TRBD1 or TRBD2, each one fitting 5 bases. The source material was PBMCs, sampled before TCRalphabeta/CD19-depleted stem cell transplant. The receptor comes from a girl aged 2-10 years with congenital amegakaryocytic thrombocytopenia, due to receive a stem cell transplant. The base sequence is TGTGCCAGCAGCTTCGTGCAGGGACGGAATGAGCAGTTCTTC. It translates to CASSFVQGRNEQFF.